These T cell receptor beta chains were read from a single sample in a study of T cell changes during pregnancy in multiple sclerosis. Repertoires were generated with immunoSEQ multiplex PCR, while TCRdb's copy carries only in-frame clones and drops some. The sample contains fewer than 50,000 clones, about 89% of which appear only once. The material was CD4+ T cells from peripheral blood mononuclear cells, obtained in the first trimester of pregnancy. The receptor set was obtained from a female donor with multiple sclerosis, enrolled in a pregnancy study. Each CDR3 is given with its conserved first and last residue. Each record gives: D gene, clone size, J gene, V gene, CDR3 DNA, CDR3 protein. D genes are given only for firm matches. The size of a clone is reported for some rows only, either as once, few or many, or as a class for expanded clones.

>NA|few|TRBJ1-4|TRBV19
TGTGCCAGTAGCCCGGGGGTGGCGAATGAAAAACTGTTTTTT
CASSPGVANEKLFF
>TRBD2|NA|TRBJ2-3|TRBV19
TGTGCCAGTACCGTTAGCGGGAGTGGGGGGACCACAGATACGCAGTATTTT
CASTVSGSGGTTDTQYF
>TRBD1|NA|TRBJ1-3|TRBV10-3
TGTGCCTCCATGGGGGGCAGGGGGTCTGCTCGCGGAAACACCATATATTTT
CASMGGRGSARGNTIYF
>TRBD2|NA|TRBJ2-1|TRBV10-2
TGCGCCAGCAGTGAGGGGTTGGGACTAGCCAAAGGTGAGCAGTTCTTC
CASSEGLGLAKGEQFF
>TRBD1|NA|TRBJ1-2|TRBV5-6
TGTGCCAGCACCCCGCCTTGGGACAGGGTTTCCCCCTATGGCTACACCTTC
CASTPPWDRVSPYGYTF
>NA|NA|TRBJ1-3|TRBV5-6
TGTGCCAGCAGCTCTAACAGGGAATTTGGAAACACCATATATTTT
CASSSNREFGNTIYF
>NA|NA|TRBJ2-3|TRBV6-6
TGTGCCAGCAGTTACGACGGGACAGATACGCAGTATTTT
CASSYDGTDTQYF
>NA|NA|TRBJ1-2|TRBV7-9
TGTGCCAGCAGCTTACCCCGAGGACAGTCCCTAGGTCACTATGGCTACACCTTC
CASSLPRGQSLGHYGYTF
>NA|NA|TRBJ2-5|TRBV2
TGTGCCAGCAGTGAATTGGGAGTCAAAGAGACCCAGTACTTC
CASSELGVKETQYF
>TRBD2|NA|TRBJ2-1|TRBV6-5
TGTGCCAGCAGTTACTCGAGCGGGGGAGGACTCAATGAGCAGTTCTTC
CASSYSSGGGLNEQFF